The clone carrying this TCR beta chain turned up a few times. Per the authors' pipeline: For nucleated cells, counts were estimated from reference gene primer amplification. Clones were read by immunoSEQ multiplex PCR, and TCRdb kept only the in-frame ones, dropping some. V, J and clone size derive from that table, while D and trimming were established from the DNA sequence. The sample holds some 59,000 clones, 80% seen once. The CDR3 spans 15 residues. Germline V CDR1 and CDR2: SGHKS, YYEKEE (reference sequence). Between the trimmed V and J ends, which lost 4 bases and 9 bases, there was a span of 17 bases. The data stem from a study of blood T cell repertoires in COVID-19. Study-level background: Donors in the United States, Italy and Spain gave samples during acute or convalescent COVID-19.

The Seattle patients joined while their infection was active and were tracked longitudinally afterward. The V gene is TRBV5-5, the J gene TRBJ1-6; D may be TRBD1 (6 bases). The sample taken for sequencing was peripheral blood. The receptor comes from a young man with COVID-19, enrolled during active disease. CDR3 sequence reads: CASSPFTGTGSPLHF. CDR3 sequence (DNA): TGTGCCAGCAGCCCTTTCACAGGGACGGGTTCACCCCTCCACTTT.